A selection of T cell receptor beta chains follows, all from one sample in a study of stem cell transplantation in POMP-related autoinflammatory disease. TCRdb's copy holds only in-frame clones and misses some; the assay was immunoSEQ multiplex PCR. The table records a few thousand clones, 92% of them present only once. The starting material was CD8+ T cells from PBMCs, obtained after stem cell transplantation. The receptors come from a human patient with POMP-related autoinflammation and immune dysregulation (PRAID). The graft donor may account for some of the T cells. Each CDR3 is given with its conserved first and last residue. The D gene is left open where the match is weak. Rows may omit the clone size; those that give it use once, few, many or a size class.

.,TRBJ2-3,TRBV3-1/TRBV3-2,TRBD2,TGTGCCAGCAGCCAGGGACTAGCCGATAGCACAGATACGCAGTATTTT,CASSQGLADSTDTQYF
.,TRBJ1-1,TRBV5-8,.,TGTGCCAGCAGCTTGGATTTCGCTCGAGTCACTGAAGCTTTCTTT,CASSLDFARVTEAFF
.,TRBJ2-1,TRBV9,TRBD2,TGTGCCAGCTCGCGGGAGGGCCAGGGTGAGCAGTTCTTC,CASSREGQGEQFF
.,TRBJ1-6,TRBV14,.,TGTGCCAGCAGCCAGGGAATACGGACGGCGACCGGGTCACCCCTCCACTTT,CASSQGIRTATGSPLHF
.,TRBJ2-5,TRBV27,TRBD2,TGTGCCAGCAGTTTTGGGACTAGCGGGAGTGAGACCCAGTACTTC,CASSFGTSGSETQYF
.,TRBJ2-7,TRBV27,TRBD1,TGTGCCAGCAGTTTCGCCGGGACAGGGGCTGACGAGCAGTACTTC,CASSFAGTGADEQYF
.,TRBJ1-1,TRBV5-6,.,TGTGCCAGCAGCTTGGCCGCAGGGATGAACACTGAAGCTTTCTTT,CASSLAAGMNTEAFF
.,TRBJ2-1,TRBV30,TRBD2,TGTGCCTGGAAACTAGCGGGCATTTACAATGAGCAGTTCTTC,CAWKLAGIYNEQFF
few,TRBJ2-7,TRBV9,.,TGTGCCAGCAGCGTAGCAGCGGGCCTCACCTACGAGCAGTACTTC,CASSVAAGLTYEQYF
once,TRBJ2-3,TRBV7-9,.,TGTGCCAGCAGCGAGGGGGGCACGCAGTATTTT,CASSEGGTQYF
.,TRBJ2-7,TRBV6-5,.,TGTGCCAGCAGACCGGACAGATTTGGCTACGAGCAGTACTTC,CASRPDRFGYEQYF
.,TRBJ2-3,TRBV19,TRBD2,TGTGCCAGTGCTAGCGGGCCTGGGGTAGATACGCAGTATTTT,CASASGPGVDTQYF
.,TRBJ2-1,TRBV19,.,TGTGCCAGTAGTCGCGACACCTACAATGAGCAGTTCTTC,CASSRDTYNEQFF
.,TRBJ1-5,TRBV28,.,TGTGCCAGCAGTTTGGCCCCAGACAGAGTCAATCAGCCCCAGCATTTT,CASSLAPDRVNQPQHF
.,TRBJ2-7,TRBV24-1,TRBD1,TGTGCCACCAGTGTGGTCGGGGACAGAGAGCAGTACTTC,CATSVVGDREQYF
.,TRBJ2-1,TRBV7-2,TRBD2,TGTGCCAGCAGCTTAGGCGGGAGAGATGAGCAGTTCTTC,CASSLGGRDEQFF
.,TRBJ1-5,TRBV7-2,TRBD1,TGTGCCAGCAGCAGAGGGACAGGGGTCAATCAGCCCCAGCATTTT,CASSRGTGVNQPQHF
.,TRBJ2-7,TRBV2,.,TGTGCCAGCAGTTCCTCCTACGAGCAGTACTTC,CASSSSYEQYF